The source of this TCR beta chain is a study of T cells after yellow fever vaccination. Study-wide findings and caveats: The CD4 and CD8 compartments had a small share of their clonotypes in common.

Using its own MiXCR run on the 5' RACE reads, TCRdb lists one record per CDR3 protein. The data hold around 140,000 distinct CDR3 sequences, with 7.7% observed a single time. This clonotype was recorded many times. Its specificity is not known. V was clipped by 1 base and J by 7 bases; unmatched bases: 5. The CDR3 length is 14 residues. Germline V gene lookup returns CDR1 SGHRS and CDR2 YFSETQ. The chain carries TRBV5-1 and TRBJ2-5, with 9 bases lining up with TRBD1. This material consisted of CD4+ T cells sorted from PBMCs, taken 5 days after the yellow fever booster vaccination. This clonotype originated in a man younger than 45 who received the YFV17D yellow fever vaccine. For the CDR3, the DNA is TGCGCCAGCAGCTTGTCCCAGACAGGGGGGACCCAGTACTTC. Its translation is CASSLSQTGGTQYF.